The TCR beta chain under discussion was sequenced for a study of graft-versus-host responses after intestinal transplantation. This clone has just one count. What it binds is unknown. Trimming took 5 bases from V and 8 from J; bases not matched to a gene: 15. This CDR3 comprises 17 residues. CDR1 SGHTA and CDR2 FQGTGA come from the germline V gene. Libraries were prepared by immunoSEQ multiplex PCR; TCRdb keeps only in-frame clonotypes and omits some of them. The sample records about 90,000 clones, about 95% being singletons. The sample was unstimulated CD4+ T cells sorted from spleen or lymph node cells, taken before transplant. This TCR was recovered from a human donor who was the organ donor for an intestinal transplant. The chain couples TRBV7-3 to TRBJ2-2, with 9 bases matching TRBD1. The CDR3 region has the DNA TGTGCCAGCAGCCCTACTCGGACAGGGGTTTCGCGAGGGGAGCTGTTTTTT. Translation: CASSPTRTGVSRGELFF.